This TCR beta chain derives from a study of early T cells in non-severe SARS-CoV-2 infection. This clonotype was seen a few times. Via MiXCR, TCRdb re-called the 5' RACE reads, giving one row per CDR3 protein. The sample has 61,000 or so distinct CDR3 sequences; 12% are singletons. This sequence originates from an adult who was a healthcare worker with PCR-confirmed SARS-CoV-2 infection or an uninfected control (not recorded which). The donor label of this sample is uncertain. Sequenced material: whole blood, taken at baseline.

CDR3 in DNA: TGTGCCAGCAGTGACTCGGGGTCCACTGAAGCTTTCTTT. Protein sequence: CASSDSGSTEAFF. The V gene is TRBV6-4, the J gene TRBJ1-1, with D hard to call. CDR3 length: 13 amino acids. Germline V gene data show CDR1 as MRHNA and CDR2 as SNTAGT. The germline V and J ends were trimmed by 0 bases and 4 bases, with 6 bases remaining between them.